Listed below are T cell receptor beta chains from one sample, sequenced in a study of beta chain features in type 1 diabetes. Assay used: immunoSEQ multiplex PCR; TCRdb lists only in-frame clones, some missing. The table includes roughly 230,000 clones, approximately 11% detected once. Sequencing was performed on naive CD4+ T cells from blood. These receptors were collected from a man aged 30 to 45 with type 1 diabetes. Both conserved end residues are part of each CDR3. The D gene is left open where the match is weak. A clone size is listed for some rows: how often the clone was seen (once, few, many), or a class if it is expanded.

TRBD2	TRBJ2-3	TRBV4-2	.	TGTGCCAGCAGCCAAGGGTACGGGGGGGCTCGCACAGATACGCAGTATTTT	CASSQGYGGARTDTQYF
TRBD1	TRBJ2-3	TRBV10-3	few	TGTGCCATAAAGTCCGTGACAGGGGGCACAGATACGCAGTATTTT	CAIKSVTGGTDTQYF
.	TRBJ2-6	TRBV7-9	.	TGTGCCAGCAGCATACAGGGCTCTGGGGCCAACGTCCTGACTTTC	CASSIQGSGANVLTF
.	TRBJ1-1	TRBV18	few	TGTGCCAGCTCACCACCGTCCGGGAACACTGAAGCTTTCTTT	CASSPPSGNTEAFF
.	TRBJ1-2	TRBV7-2	.	TGTGCCAGCAGCTCCAGACAAAACAGAGGCTACACCTTC	CASSSRQNRGYTF
TRBD1	TRBJ2-3	TRBV2	.	TGTGCCAGCAGCGGACAGGGGGCAGGAGATACGCAGTATTTT	CASSGQGAGDTQYF
.	TRBJ2-7	TRBV28	few	TGTGCCAGCAATGTGGGCCGCGAGCAGTACTTC	CASNVGREQYF
.	TRBJ2-5	TRBV7-9	few	TGTGCCAGCAGGAGAACCTCTGAGGAGACCCAGTACTTC	CASRRTSEETQYF
.	TRBJ1-4	TRBV27	few	TGTGCCAGCAGTTTCCTCAGTACTGAAAAACTGTTTTTT	CASSFLSTEKLFF
.	TRBJ2-2	TRBV5-1	.	TGCGCCAGCAGCCCTACCGGGACAACGAACACCGGGGAGCTGTTTTTT	CASSPTGTTNTGELFF
.	TRBJ1-2	TRBV7-9	few	TGTGCCAGCAGCCCAGGGGAGATCTACGGCTACACCTTC	CASSPGEIYGYTF
.	TRBJ2-1	TRBV7-2	few	TGTGCCAGCAGCTTAGAGAGCAGCGGCTACAATGAGCAGTTCTTC	CASSLESSGYNEQFF
TRBD1	TRBJ1-1	TRBV6-7	.	TGTGCCAGCAGTTTCGACAGGGGCGCTGAAGCTTTCTTT	CASSFDRGAEAFF
.	TRBJ2-2	TRBV6-5	.	TGTGCCAGCAGTTATTTTCCGGAGACGAACACCGGGGAGCTGTTTTTT	CASSYFPETNTGELFF
.	TRBJ2-1	TRBV20-1	.	TGCAGTGCCATGGGCCACAATGAGCAGTTCTTC	CSAMGHNEQFF
TRBD1	TRBJ1-1	TRBV7-3	few	TGTGCCAGCAGCCCAGGGACAGGGGACCACTTCTTT	CASSPGTGDHFF
.	TRBJ1-5	TRBV4-3	.	TGCGCCAGCAGCCAAGGAGGGTATAGCAATCAGCCCCAGCATTTT	CASSQGGYSNQPQHF
.	TRBJ2-1	TRBV7-2	few	TGTGCCAGCAGCCAGGGCTCGTCGGTATCGAATGAGCAGTTCTTC	CASSQGSSVSNEQFF
TRBD1	TRBJ2-7	TRBV19	.	TGTGCCACGAGGGACAGGGGTTCCCCCTACGAGCAGTACTTC	CATRDRGSPYEQYF
.	TRBJ2-7	TRBV5-6	.	TGTGCCAGCAGCTTGGGGGGTCGGGGGAGCGAGCAGTACTTC	CASSLGGRGSEQYF
TRBD1	TRBJ2-3	TRBV5-1	few	TGCGCCAGCAGTTTGGGACAGGCAGATACGCAGTATTTT	CASSLGQADTQYF
.	TRBJ1-2	TRBV5-4	.	TGTGCCAGCAGCTTGAATCCGGGGAACTATGGCTACACCTTC	CASSLNPGNYGYTF
.	TRBJ1-6	TRBV6-4	.	TGTGCCAGCAGTGTCGGGACCTCACGGGGGCCCCTCCACTTT	CASSVGTSRGPLHF
.	TRBJ2-6	TRBV7-2	few	TGTGCCAGCAGAACGGGCTCTGGGGCCAACGTCCTGACTTTC	CASRTGSGANVLTF